A selection of T cell receptor beta chains follows, all from one sample in a study of beta chain features in type 1 diabetes. Only in-frame clones appear in the TCRdb table, and some are missing; sequencing was by immunoSEQ multiplex PCR. The table has some 110,000 clones, about 15% seen once; the top ten hold 2% to 3%. The sequenced sample was central memory CD4+ T cells from blood. The receptors stem from a man aged 30 to 45 with type 1 diabetes. The CDR3 runs from the conserved cysteine through the conserved F or W. Each record gives: V gene, clone size, D gene, J gene, CDR3 protein, CDR3 DNA. A D gene is named only where the DNA matches it firmly. Rows give clone size only sometimes, using once, few, many, or a class for an expanded clone.

v_call: TRBV7-8; clone_size: few; d_call: .; j_call: TRBJ2-7; cdr3_aa: CASSRDSPSDEQYF; cdr3_nt: TGTGCCAGCAGTCGGGACTCCCCCTCGGACGAGCAGTACTTC
v_call: TRBV7-2; clone_size: few; d_call: .; j_call: TRBJ1-6; cdr3_aa: CASSPGTNSPLHF; cdr3_nt: TGTGCCAGCAGCCCGGGGACGAATTCACCCCTCCACTTT
v_call: TRBV23-1; clone_size: many; d_call: .; j_call: TRBJ2-7; cdr3_aa: CASSHRRDYEQYF; cdr3_nt: TGCGCCAGCAGTCACAGACGGGACTACGAGCAGTACTTC
v_call: TRBV5-1; clone_size: .; d_call: TRBD2; j_call: TRBJ2-7; cdr3_aa: CASSLTASGREQYF; cdr3_nt: TGCGCCAGCAGCTTGACGGCTAGCGGGAGGGAGCAGTACTTC
v_call: TRBV28; clone_size: few; d_call: .; j_call: TRBJ2-7; cdr3_aa: CASSFLTRRQVEQYF; cdr3_nt: TGTGCCAGCAGTTTCCTAACCCGAAGGCAGGTCGAGCAGTACTTC
v_call: TRBV18; clone_size: .; d_call: .; j_call: TRBJ2-3; cdr3_aa: CASSPWTEYTDTQYF; cdr3_nt: TGTGCCAGCTCACCATGGACAGAATACACAGATACGCAGTATTTT
v_call: TRBV11-3; clone_size: .; d_call: TRBD1; j_call: TRBJ2-1; cdr3_aa: CASSSGTGSLNEQFF; cdr3_nt: TGTGCCAGCAGCTCCGGGACAGGGTCTTTGAATGAGCAGTTCTTC
v_call: TRBV7-2; clone_size: few; d_call: .; j_call: TRBJ2-3; cdr3_aa: CASSLAGTVTDTQYF; cdr3_nt: TGTGCCAGCAGCTTAGCTGGGACTGTAACAGATACGCAGTATTTT
v_call: TRBV30; clone_size: .; d_call: TRBD2; j_call: TRBJ2-7; cdr3_aa: CAWSAGLARTYEQYF; cdr3_nt: TGTGCCTGGAGTGCCGGACTAGCGAGAACCTACGAGCAGTACTTC
v_call: TRBV30; clone_size: .; d_call: .; j_call: TRBJ2-5; cdr3_aa: CAWTVGGAETQYF; cdr3_nt: TGTGCCTGGACAGTGGGGGGCGCGGAGACCCAGTACTTC
v_call: TRBV9; clone_size: few; d_call: .; j_call: TRBJ2-1; cdr3_aa: CASSVGGASNEQFF; cdr3_nt: TGTGCCAGCAGCGTAGGAGGGGCCTCAAATGAGCAGTTCTTC
v_call: TRBV29-1; clone_size: .; d_call: TRBD1; j_call: TRBJ1-4; cdr3_aa: CSVDTGGVEKLFF; cdr3_nt: TGCAGCGTGGACACAGGGGGCGTTGAAAAACTGTTTTTT
v_call: TRBV5-5; clone_size: .; d_call: .; j_call: TRBJ2-7; cdr3_aa: CASSKKHIPYEQYF; cdr3_nt: TGTGCCAGCAGCAAGAAGCATATACCTTACGAGCAGTACTTC
v_call: TRBV11-2; clone_size: few; d_call: .; j_call: TRBJ1-1; cdr3_aa: CASSPREGSTEAFF; cdr3_nt: TGTGCCAGCAGCCCCAGGGAGGGGAGCACTGAAGCTTTCTTT
v_call: TRBV9; clone_size: .; d_call: .; j_call: TRBJ2-3; cdr3_aa: CASSVTGTGVDTQYF; cdr3_nt: TGTGCCAGCAGCGTAACCGGGACCGGAGTGGATACGCAGTATTTT
v_call: TRBV27; clone_size: .; d_call: .; j_call: TRBJ2-7; cdr3_aa: CASRQGFGPYEQYF; cdr3_nt: TGTGCCAGTCGTCAGGGTTTCGGGCCCTACGAGCAGTACTTC
v_call: TRBV10-3; clone_size: .; d_call: .; j_call: TRBJ1-1; cdr3_aa: CATGPAVTNTEAFF; cdr3_nt: TGTGCCACGGGTCCAGCGGTGACGAACACTGAAGCTTTCTTT
v_call: TRBV10-3; clone_size: .; d_call: TRBD2; j_call: TRBJ2-5; cdr3_aa: CAISLAGQETQYF; cdr3_nt: TGTGCCATCAGTTTAGCGGGCCAAGAGACCCAGTACTTC
v_call: TRBV12-5; clone_size: .; d_call: TRBD1; j_call: TRBJ2-7; cdr3_aa: CARNEYRGSYEQYF; cdr3_nt: TGTGCTAGAAACGAATACAGGGGGTCCTACGAGCAGTACTTC
v_call: TRBV19; clone_size: .; d_call: TRBD1; j_call: TRBJ1-5; cdr3_aa: CASSHGTGGNQPQHF; cdr3_nt: TGTGCCAGTAGCCACGGGACAGGGGGGAATCAGCCCCAGCATTTT
v_call: TRBV9; clone_size: .; d_call: TRBD1; j_call: TRBJ2-1; cdr3_aa: CASSATGTGANEQFF; cdr3_nt: TGTGCCAGCAGCGCTACCGGGACAGGGGCCAATGAGCAGTTCTTC
v_call: TRBV7-2; clone_size: .; d_call: .; j_call: TRBJ2-3; cdr3_aa: CASSPGGPLRDTQYF; cdr3_nt: TGTGCCAGCAGCCCCGGGGGGCCATTACGAGATACGCAGTATTTT
v_call: TRBV6-6; clone_size: .; d_call: .; j_call: TRBJ2-1; cdr3_aa: CASSTGGNEQFF; cdr3_nt: TGTGCCAGCAGTACTGGGGGGAATGAGCAGTTCTTC